These 21 T cell receptor beta chains originate from one sample sequenced in a study of cytotoxic CD8 clonotypes in ibrutinib-treated CLL. Assay: immunoSEQ multiplex PCR; the TCRdb copy retains only in-frame clones and omits some. The sample carries around 160,000 clones, 88% recorded once. This specimen consisted of PBMCs, obtained at disease progression, from a patient treated with ibrutinib. These TCRs come from a human donor with chronic lymphocytic leukemia.

This clone was observed once. The genes are TRBV19 and TRBJ2-7; the match to TRBD1 covers 8 bases. This CDR3 spans 15 amino acids. Per germline, CDR1 LNHDA and CDR2 SQIVND (reference sequence). J was trimmed by 7 bases and V by 5 bases; bases with no gene match: 13. CDR3 nucleotides: TGTGCCAGTAGTTTTCTAACAGGGGGTACCGGGGAGCAGTACTTC. This sequence encodes CASSFLTGGTGEQYF.

This chain uses TRBV28 with TRBJ1-5, with a possible D match to TRBD1 (5 bases). The germline V gene encodes CDR1 MDHEN and CDR2 SYDVKM. Trimming removed 7 bases at V and 5 bases at J, with 12 bases between. This CDR3 spans 13 amino acids. The CDR3 region is CASTPGLHQPQHF. In DNA, the CDR3 is TGTGCCAGCACTCCGGGACTTCATCAGCCCCAGCATTTT.

The chain recombines TRBV5-1 with TRBJ1-5, with D unresolved. The CDR3 has 13 amino acids. Germline-derived CDR1 and CDR2 are SGHRS and YFSETQ. V dropped 0 bases and J dropped 2 bases, with 3 bases sitting between them. The CDR3 DNA reads as TGCGCCAGCAGCTTGGATCGCAATCAGCCCCAGCATTTT. Translated: CASSLDRNQPQHF.

This clone has a handful of counts. V and J are TRBV19 and TRBJ1-1; 7 bases agree with TRBD1. The CDR3 has 13 residues. Germline CDR1 reads LNHDA; CDR2 reads SQIVND (reference sequence). With 5 bases clipped from V and 8 bases from J, the junction kept 8 bases outside the gene matches. CDR3 bases: TGTGCCAGTAGTCTGACAGGACAGGAGGAAGCTTTCTTT. This translates into CASSLTGQEEAFF.

The V and J genes are TRBV11-3 and TRBJ2-7; either TRBD1 or TRBD2 may fit D (5 bases each). Trimming took off 1 base at V and 3 bases at J, with 13 bases between the two ends. The germline CDR1 and CDR2 sequences are SGHNT and YENEEA. The CDR3 is made up of 15 amino acids. The CDR3 DNA follows: TGTGCCAGCAGCTTAGGAAGGGGCCGGGGCTACGAGCAGTACTTC. Amino acids: CASSLGRGRGYEQYF.

The chain is built from TRBV5-5 and TRBJ2-1; 11 bases are a match to TRBD2. There are 14 residues in the CDR3. Germline trimming cut 1 base from V and 14 bases from J; bases unmatched to any gene: 8. Germline V lookup: CDR1 SGHKS, CDR2 YYEKEE (reference sequence). The CDR3 nucleotides are TGTGCCAGCAGCTTGATTACTAGCGGGAGCGCGGAGTTCTTC. This encodes CASSLITSGSAEFF.

The chain couples TRBV28 to TRBJ1-4, with D perhaps matching TRBD1 (6 bases). The CDR3 consists of 15 residues. V was pared by 2 bases and J by 3 bases, with 10 bases between. Germline V gene sequence: CDR1 MDHEN, CDR2 SYDVKM. CDR3 bases: TGTGCCAGCAGTTTAGGACAGCTACCTAATGAAAAACTGTTTTTT. Translated: CASSLGQLPNEKLFF.

The rearrangement links TRBV5-1 to TRBJ2-1; TRBD2 matches at 12 bases. V was pared by 1 base and J by 7 bases, with 15 bases of the junction left unmatched. The CDR3 is 19 residues long. CDR1 is SGHRS and CDR2 is YFSETQ in the germline V gene. The CDR3: CASSLKASGRVGTRNEQFF. The CDR3 bases are TGCGCCAGCAGCTTGAAAGCTAGCGGGAGGGTCGGGACACGGAATGAGCAGTTCTTC.

This clone has just one count. The chain couples TRBV11-3 to TRBJ1-2, with D hard to call. This CDR3 comprises 13 residues. The V end was cut by 6 bases, the J end by 4 bases, with 12 bases between. Germline CDR1 SGHNT, CDR2 YENEEA. This chain's CDR3 is CASSYSSLYGYTF. Written as DNA, the CDR3 is TGTGCCAGCAGTTATAGTTCTCTCTATGGCTACACCTTC.

The rearrangement uses TRBV9 and TRBJ1-1; TRBD1 agrees at 10 bases. The CDR3 has 14 residues. V lost 6 bases to trimming and J lost 5 bases; unmatched junction nucleotides: 7. CDR1 is SGDLS, CDR2 YYNGEE, per germline. Here the CDR3 DNA reads TGTGCCAGCAACCCGACAGGGGGCGTTACTGAAGCTTTCTTT. As protein: CASNPTGGVTEAFF.

The chain combines TRBV14 with TRBJ1-1; D is possibly TRBD1 (6 bases). Germline CDR1 SGHDN, CDR2 FVKESK. The V end was cut by 1 base, the J end by 0 bases, with 18 bases between. The CDR3 covers 18 residues. This chain's CDR3 is CASSQVGLWGGLNTEAFF. In nucleotides, the CDR3 is TGTGCCAGCAGCCAAGTTGGGTTGTGGGGGGGCTTGAACACTGAAGCTTTCTTT.

The chain links TRBV14 to TRBJ2-7, with 8 bases aligning to TRBD2. This CDR3 has 14 amino acids. The junction had 5 bases not matched to a gene; V was cut back by 4 bases and J by 3 bases. Germline loops: CDR1 SGHDN, CDR2 FVKESK. CDR3 nucleotide sequence: TGTGCCAGCAGCCGCGGTAGCGGGATCTACGAGCAGTACTTC. It yields the protein CASSRGSGIYEQYF.

This chain uses TRBV28 with TRBJ2-3, with D tentatively TRBD2 (5 bases). Germline V gene lookup returns CDR1 MDHEN and CDR2 SYDVKM. V was shortened by 9 bases and J by 4 bases, with 20 bases between the two germline ends. This CDR3 contains 15 residues. This CDR3 is CASLRTKLGADTQYF. The CDR3 DNA sequence: TGTGCCAGTCTGAGAACGAAGTTGGGAGCAGATACGCAGTATTTT.

This clone was detected only once. The chain links TRBV5-6 to TRBJ2-5; D is unclear. The V end was cut by 4 bases, the J end by 4 bases, with 11 bases between. Germline assignment: CDR1 SGHDT and CDR2 YYEEEE. This CDR3 spans 13 amino acids. This chain's CDR3 is CASSPGPLETQYF. The CDR3 coding sequence is TGTGCCAGCAGCCCTGGTCCGTTAGAGACCCAGTACTTC.

The rearrangement links TRBV27 to TRBJ1-2; the D is unclear. CDR1 is MNHEY and CDR2 is SMNVEV in the germline V gene (reference sequence). The germline V and J ends were trimmed by 0 bases and 4 bases, with 3 bases remaining between them. The length of the CDR3 is 12 residues. In DNA, the CDR3 is TGTGCCAGCAGTTTATCAGGCTATGGCTACACCTTC. This codes for CASSLSGYGYTF.

This chain joins TRBV9 and TRBJ2-1, with 7 bases identical to TRBD1. The CDR3 length is 15 residues. CDR1 SGDLS and CDR2 YYNGEE come from the germline V gene. With 3 bases clipped from V and 2 bases from J, the junction kept 5 bases outside the gene matches. CDR3 amino acids: CASSGTGPTYNEQFF. For the CDR3, the DNA is TGTGCCAGCAGCGGGACAGGCCCGACCTACAATGAGCAGTTCTTC.

The chain has TRBV4-3 and TRBJ2-1; D unclear. CDR3 length: 14 residues. Germline values: CDR1 LGHNA, CDR2 YSLEER. Trimming took off 0 bases at V and 9 bases at J, with 12 bases between the two ends. CDR3 amino acids: CASSQDFVNREQFF. CDR3 bases: TGCGCCAGCAGCCAAGATTTCGTCAACCGTGAGCAGTTCTTC.

The V and J genes are TRBV30 and TRBJ1-3; 8 positions agree with TRBD1. CDR1 is GTSNPN, CDR2 SVGIG, per germline (reference sequence). V lost 2 bases and J lost 4; bases outside the gene matches: 16. CDR3 length: 18 amino acids. CDR3 nucleotides: TGTGCCTGGAGTTCAACGCGGACAGGGCTCGTATCAGGAAACACCATATATTTT. This translates into CAWSSTRTGLVSGNTIYF.

The rearrangement links TRBV15 to TRBJ2-5; TRBD2 is a possible D gene (6 bases). Trimming took off 6 bases at V and 4 bases at J, with 27 bases between the two ends. The CDR3 covers 18 residues. Per germline, CDR1 LNHNV and CDR2 YYDKDF (reference sequence). CDR3 sequence: CATSSQRVGVRRGETQYF. The CDR3 bases are TGTGCCACCAGTAGCCAGCGGGTAGGAGTAAGGCGAGGAGAGACCCAGTACTTC.

This chain connects TRBV2 to TRBJ2-3; TRBD1 or TRBD2 may be the D gene (5 bases each). V was trimmed by 7 bases and J by 5 bases, leaving 22 bases between them. CDR3 length: 16 residues. Germline CDR1 reads SNHLY; CDR2 reads FYNNEI. The CDR3 sequence is CASIKGASGFGDTQYF. The CDR3, as DNA: TGTGCCAGCATCAAAGGGGCTTCGGGGTTCGGAGATACGCAGTATTTT.

V and J are TRBV6-1 and TRBJ1-1; a weak D match, TRBD1 (5 bases). The CDR3 is 15 amino acids. Between the trimmed V and J ends, which lost 6 bases and 0 bases, there was a span of 14 bases. CDR1 is MNHNS and CDR2 is SASEGT in the germline V gene. The CDR3, as DNA: TGTGCCAGCAGGTTTGGTAGGGGCTTGAACACTGAAGCTTTCTTT. Its translation: CASRFGRGLNTEAFF.